This TCR beta chain is drawn from a study of regulatory T cells in long-lasting Graves disease (dated by TCRdb to the early 2020s). Study-wide context: Persistent Graves' disease was defined as persistently positive TSH receptor autoantibodies together with antithyroid drug treatment for over 5 years. Peripheral blood TCR sequencing and RNA sequencing compared persistent Graves' disease patients with newly diagnosed Graves' disease patients. The study took place in China and was registered as a clinical trial. TCR sequencing covered about 13 persistent and about 20 newly diagnosed Graves' disease patients, around 33 samples in total. On average, persistent Graves' disease patients in the clinical cohort had been on antithyroid drugs for approximately ten years.

Worth noting for this clonotype: It has no known antigen specificity. The input lacks base qualities; no much larger clone sits a single base away.

A distance of 16 bases separates the germline ends of V and J, which lose 5 bases and 3 bases respectively. Including cysteine and phenylalanine, the CDR3 has 16 amino acids. Just the 48-base CDR3 DNA is kept, in frame starting at base 1. Reading the germline V gene gives CDR1 MDHEN and CDR2 SYDVKM. Library method: multiplex PCR. Instrument on record: Illumina HiSeq 4000. CDR3 regions were amplified by Arm-PCR with iRepertoire HTBI primers to construct TCR beta libraries. Before sequencing, the PCR products went through gel purification. Concerning the study's data processing: Gene usage analysis of CDR3 amino acid clonotypes used the approximately 62 TRBV and around 14 TRBJ segments found across samples. COPE and FqMerger were used to merge the filtered high-quality paired reads into contigs. BLAST was used to align contigs to the IMGT TRBV, TRBD and TRBJ reference genes, and CDR3 was defined following IMGT. Highly expanded clones were defined as clonotypes with a frequency above 0.1%. Shannon entropy served as the measure of repertoire diversity, while the Gini coefficient captured V-J evenness. A clonotype was considered public if more than one individual shared it. TCRdb trimmed the raw reads at Q25, called clones with MiXCR and kept productive beta chains. One record per CDR3 amino acid sequence lists the most common genes and DNA. The V and J calls and clone size are TCRdb's, not the authors'. For this sample there are 700,000 or so distinct CDR3 sequences; around 32% appear just once. 42% of the sample lies in the top ten.

According to the study, the label for this sample's time point signals: persistent/refractory GD, antithyroid drugs over 5 years with positive TRAb. RNA was extracted from PBMCs in TRIzol for both TCR sequencing and RNA sequencing. The diagnosis of Graves' disease followed American Thyroid Association guidelines. Patients for the study were recruited at an endocrinology department in Xi'an, China. Each patient gave 7 to 9.5 milliliters of peripheral blood, collected in an EDTA anticoagulant tube. PBMCs were isolated by Ficoll Paque Plus density gradient separation without further T cell sorting. An Agilent 2100 Bioanalyzer and agarose gel were used to check RNA quality, and a NanoDrop 2000 was used to measure RNA concentration. General conclusions and limits of the study: The authors acknowledged the small sample size as a limitation that may reduce accuracy. Preferential use of TRBV28, TRBJ1-2 and TRBJ2-5 was observed in persistent disease, whereas TRBV20-1 and TRBJ2-1 were favored in newly diagnosed disease. Persistent patients shared more public clonotypes among themselves (roughly 2,700) than newly diagnosed patients did (over 900). Peripheral blood alone was examined, since thyroid tissue, which constituted the primary lesion, could not be accessed. Only the TCR beta chain was sequenced and analyzed. Compared with newly diagnosed patients, persistent Graves' disease patients had lower TCR Shannon entropy and fewer highly expanded clones, which suggests clonal expansion.

Recombination connected TRBV28 to TRBJ1-4; the D gene is perhaps TRBD1, from 6 matching bases. Specimen: peripheral blood mononuclear cells (PBMCs), collected when the disease was refractory, from a patient treated with antithyroid drugs. This sequence was found in a female donor with Graves disease. For the CDR3, the sequence is CASSVPTGAANEKLFF. The sequence in DNA is TGTGCCAGCAGTGTACCGACGGGGGCTGCTAATGAAAAACTGTTTTTT.